This T cell receptor (beta chain) was documented in a study of shared clonotypes between healthy human individuals. The ends were cut back, 0 bases at V and 8 bases at J, with 11 bases in the middle. Germline loops: CDR1 LGHNA, CDR2 YNFKEQ. The CDR3 runs to 14 residues. CD45RO-negative, CCR7-selected cells formed the naive CD8 fraction, which excluded terminally differentiated effector memory CD45RA+ cells. Nashville, Tennessee was home to all donors, each a Caucasian adult. Assay used: immunoSEQ multiplex PCR; TCRdb lists only in-frame clones, some missing. The sample yields 2 million or so clones, about 95% seen once.

V and J are TRBV4-2 and TRBJ2-1; tentative D call: TRBD2 (6 bases). Sequencing input: naive CD8+ T cells sorted from blood. The receptor comes from a man aged 18 to 29 in good health. The CDR3 spells CASSQEFGGDEQFF. Here the CDR3 DNA reads TGTGCCAGCAGCCAAGAATTTGGAGGGGATGAGCAGTTCTTC.